This T cell receptor beta chain stems from a study of CD8 T cells in Susac syndrome. This CDR3 region has 16 residues. Germline CDR1 MGHRA, CDR2 YSYEKL. V lost 3 bases to trimming and J lost 7 bases; unmatched junction nucleotides: 9. The authors sequenced TCR beta from blood CD8+ and CD4+ T cells. Negative isolation was used for CD8+ and CD4+ T cells and FACS enrichment for TEMRA cells. Random hexamers were used to reverse transcribe roughly 0.5 to 1 ug of RNA. Via MiXCR, TCRdb re-called the immunoSEQ multiplex PCR reads, giving one row per CDR3 protein. The repertoire holds 120,000 or so distinct CDR3 sequences, with roughly 94% as singletons.

V is TRBV4-1 and J is TRBJ2-1, with 10 bases that match TRBD1. This receptor was taken from a human donor with multiple sclerosis. The sample was CD4+ T cells from PBMCs. The chain's CDR3 is CASSQLTGGGGNEQFF. The CDR3 DNA sequence: TGCGCCAGCAGCCAGTTGACAGGGGGCGGTGGAAATGAGCAGTTCTTC.